This TCR beta chain was obtained from a study of shared clonotypes between healthy human individuals. Method: immunoSEQ multiplex PCR; TCRdb's copy keeps in-frame clones and lacks some. The data show fewer than 1.8 million clones, 97% to 99% seen once. V was cut by 5 bases and J by 4 bases, with 11 bases left in between. CDR1 SQVTM and CDR2 ANQGSEA come from the germline V gene. This CDR3 is built from 12 residues. This receptor was obtained from a man aged 25-45 years in good health. The specimen sequenced was naive CD4+ T cells sorted from blood. As to subset: CD45RA+ positively selected. V is TRBV29-1 and J is TRBJ1-1; the D gene is possibly TRBD1 (6 bases). CDR3 DNA sequence: TGCAGCGTTTCGGACAGAGCCACTGAAGCTTTCTTT. Its protein product is CSVSDRATEAFF.